A single T cell receptor (beta chain) is shown here with its context. This CDR3 spans 14 amino acids. Germline CDR1 reads LNHDA; CDR2 reads SQIVND (reference sequence). Trimming cost V 7 bases and J 5 bases, with 17 bases left between them. Source study methods: Estimated nucleated cell counts came from reference gene primer amplification. Profiled with immunoSEQ multiplex PCR; TCRdb holds only in-frame clones, not every one. V and J calls and clone size are copied from that table; D and trimming were computed from the DNA. This sample has 55,000 to 75,000 clones; about 79% occur once, and the top ten carry 28%. The data stem from a study of blood T cell repertoires in COVID-19. The overall study: Sites in the United States, Italy and Spain provided acute and convalescent COVID-19 samples. T cells, B-cell-depleted T cells, or PBMCs supplied cDNA or gDNA.

Sequenced material: peripheral blood. This clonotype was sampled from a man aged 70-80 years with acute or convalescent COVID-19. This chain connects TRBV19 to TRBJ1-1, with a possible D match to TRBD1 (5 bases). This chain's CDR3 is CASTPAGKATEAFF. As DNA, the CDR3 is TGTGCCAGTACCCCCGCAGGGAAAGCGACTGAAGCTTTCTTT.